Shown below are 26 T cell receptor beta chains from a single sample sequenced in a study of PD-1 blockade in classical Hodgkin lymphoma. Brentuximab vedotin exposure varied, and every patient relapsed after autologous stem cell transplantation. The data were produced by immunoSEQ multiplex PCR, yet TCRdb's version contains in-frame clones alone and is incomplete. The sample lists 30,000 to 40,000 clones; less than 80% were seen once. This sample comprised peripheral blood mononuclear cells (PBMCs), obtained at baseline. The receptors derive from a human donor with classical Hodgkin lymphoma.

V is TRBV9 and J is TRBJ2-4; D uncertain. V was cut by 0 bases and J by 8 bases, with 15 bases left in between. This CDR3 is built from 15 residues. The V gene's germline CDR1 is SGDLS and CDR2 YYNGEE. The CDR3 DNA reads TGTGCCAGCAGCGTAGGGACCACCTACGGAGACATTCAGTACTTC. Translated, it gives CASSVGTTYGDIQYF. Variable domain in full (rest from reference TRBV9 and TRBJ2-4): DSGVTQTPKHLITATGQRVTLRCSPRSGDLSVYWYQQSLDQGLQFLIQYYNGEERAKGNILERFSAQQFPDLHSELNLSSLELGDSALYFCASSVGTTYGDIQYFGAGTRLSVL.

This clone was counted once. The V call is TRBV6-4, the J call TRBJ2-1, with D perhaps matching TRBD2 (5 bases). V was shortened by 4 bases and J by 9 bases, with 19 bases between the two germline ends. Germline V gene sequence: CDR1 MRHNA, CDR2 SNTAGT. This CDR3 is built from 15 residues. Here the CDR3 DNA reads TGTGCCAGCAGTGTTGAGACTTTCTTAGGAGGTGAGCAGTTCTTC. Translated: CASSVETFLGGEQFF.

The chain joins TRBV19 to TRBJ2-2; 9 positions match TRBD2. The CDR3 has 16 amino acids. V lost 3 bases and J lost 1; bases outside the gene matches: 3. Germline lookup yields CDR1 LNHDA and CDR2 SQIVND (reference sequence). Here the CDR3 DNA reads TGTGCCAGTAGTATGCGGACTAGCGTGAACACCGGGGAGCTGTTTTTT. This sequence encodes CASSMRTSVNTGELFF.

The chain joins TRBV7-8 to TRBJ2-3; possible D gene TRBD1, 6 bases. Germline lookup yields CDR1 SGHVS and CDR2 FQNEAQ. Trimming cost V 7 bases and J 5 bases, with 19 bases left between them. The CDR3 has 15 residues. CDR3 nucleotides: TGTGCCAGCACCCACTCGGGACACCAGAGAGATACGCAGTATTTT. Protein product: CASTHSGHQRDTQYF.

The chain combines TRBV13 with TRBJ2-1, with TRBD2 as a possible D gene (5 bases). Germline assignment: CDR1 PRHDT and CDR2 FYEKMQ (reference sequence). Trimming pared 5 bases from V and 0 bases from J, leaving 17 bases between. CDR3 length: 17 amino acids. The CDR3 nucleotides read TGTGCCAGCAGCCCACGGCGCGAAACTAGCTCCTACAATGAGCAGTTCTTC. Its translation is CASSPRRETSSYNEQFF.

The V call is TRBV29-1, the J call TRBJ1-2; D is undetermined. CDR3 size: 14 residues. Trimming removed 4 bases at V and 2 bases at J, with 14 bases between. CDR1 and CDR2 from the germline V gene are SQVTM and ANQGSEA. For the CDR3, the DNA is TGCAGCGTTGCCCAACCCCAAAGGAACTATGGCTACACCTTC. This sequence encodes CSVAQPQRNYGYTF. The complete variable domain, with remaining parts taken from reference TRBV29-1 and TRBJ1-2, reads SAVISQKPSRDICQRGTSLTIQCQVDSQVTMMFWYRQQPGQSLTLIATANQGSEATYESGFVIDKFPISRPNLTFSTLTVSNMSPEDSSIYLCSVAQPQRNYGYTFGSGTRLTVV.

The V and J genes are TRBV19 and TRBJ2-2, with D possibly TRBD1 on 6 matching bases. V was trimmed by 3 bases and J by 4 bases, leaving 12 bases between them. Germline loops: CDR1 LNHDA, CDR2 SQIVND (reference sequence). This CDR3 has 15 amino acids. This chain's CDR3 is CASSIWQGTTGELFF. CDR3 DNA sequence: TGTGCCAGTAGTATCTGGCAGGGGACCACCGGGGAGCTGTTTTTT.

This clone is a singleton in its sample. The rearrangement joins TRBV11-2 to TRBJ1-4; perhaps TRBD1 as D (5 bases). Germline lookup yields CDR1 SGHAT and CDR2 FQNNGV. The CDR3 extends over 15 amino acids. V was cut by 4 bases and J by 0 bases, with 9 bases left in between. CDR3 protein: CASSSRDPTNEKLFF. CDR3 bases: TGTGCCAGCAGCTCTCGGGACCCAACTAATGAAAAACTGTTTTTT.

The V and J genes are TRBV2 and TRBJ1-5; D unresolved. The V and J ends lost 6 bases and 5 bases respectively, with 11 bases between them. Per the germline V gene, CDR1 is SNHLY and CDR2 is FYNNEI. This CDR3 has 13 amino acids. The CDR3 reads CASRRSLDQPQHF. As DNA, the CDR3 is TGTGCCAGCAGGAGGTCCCTTGATCAGCCCCAGCATTTT.

In its sample, this clone was seen once. J is TRBJ2-3 and V is TRBV7-8; 9 bases are shared with TRBD2. V was pared by 5 bases and J by 2 bases, with 8 bases of the junction left unmatched. Germline CDR1 and CDR2: SGHVS and FQNEAQ. The CDR3 has 16 amino acids. CDR3 in amino acids: CASSPGLASTTDTQYF. DNA of the CDR3: TGTGCCAGCAGCCCGGGACTAGCCTCTACCACAGATACGCAGTATTTT.

The chain uses TRBV7-9 and TRBJ2-3; 7 positions agree with TRBD1. The CDR3 runs to 15 residues. Germline loops: CDR1 SEHNR, CDR2 FQNEAQ (reference sequence). The ends lost 1 base at V and 4 bases at J; junction bases unmatched: 5. The CDR3 DNA sequence: TGTGCCAGCAGCTTAGAACAGGGGTGGCCAGATACGCAGTATTTT. Protein: CASSLEQGWPDTQYF.

This clone has just one count. The chain links TRBV19 to TRBJ1-5, with TRBD1 as a possible D gene (5 bases). The CDR3 covers 15 residues. Deletions cut 5 bases from V and 4 bases from J, with 15 bases between. The germline CDR1 and CDR2 sequences are LNHDA and SQIVND (reference sequence). The CDR3 sequence is CASSDTGVLNQPQHF. The CDR3 DNA is TGTGCCAGTAGTGATACAGGCGTTTTAAATCAGCCCCAGCATTTT.

J is TRBJ1-2 and V is TRBV18; 7 bases agree with TRBD1. The germline CDR1 and CDR2 sequences are KGHSH and LQKENI. CDR3 length: 15 residues. With 6 bases clipped from V and 5 bases from J, the junction kept 12 bases outside the gene matches. Here the CDR3 reads CASSPVGGGEYGYTF. The CDR3 DNA is TGTGCCAGCTCCCCAGTTGGAGGGGGCGAGTATGGCTACACCTTC.

This sequence joins TRBV13 and TRBJ1-2; weak D call: TRBD1 (5 bases). CDR1 and CDR2 from the germline V gene are PRHDT and FYEKMQ (reference sequence). The CDR3 is made up of 12 amino acids. V was pared by 5 bases and J by 6 bases, with 10 bases between. CDR3 amino acids: CASSGQGHGYTF. The CDR3 DNA is TGTGCCAGCAGCGGCCAGGGACATGGCTACACCTTC.

The chain couples TRBV5-1 to TRBJ2-7; 7 bases agree with TRBD1. The CDR3 is 15 amino acids. The V gene's germline CDR1 is SGHRS and CDR2 YFSETQ. The V and J ends lost 4 bases and 0 bases, in that order; junction bases with no gene match: 7. In nucleotides, the CDR3 is TGCGCCAGCAGCCCAGGGGGTTCTTTCTCCTACGAGCAGTACTTC. Protein: CASSPGGSFSYEQYF.

A few counts support this clone. The V call is TRBV27, the J call TRBJ2-7, with TRBD1 matching over 8 bases. With 6 bases clipped from V and 0 bases from J, the junction kept 4 bases outside the gene matches. The CDR3 loop spans 14 amino acids. The germline gives CDR1 MNHEY, CDR2 SMNVEV (reference sequence). CDR3 protein: CASRLQGDSYEQYF. CDR3 DNA sequence: TGTGCCAGCAGGCTACAGGGGGACTCCTACGAGCAGTACTTC.

The rearrangement links TRBV4-1 to TRBJ2-7; no reliable D call. Trimming took 1 base from V and 5 from J, leaving 9 bases between them. CDR3 length: 13 amino acids. Germline-derived CDR1 and CDR2 are MGHRA and YSYEKL. The chain's CDR3 is CASSQAWSHEQYF. The CDR3 nucleotides read TGCGCCAGCAGCCAAGCTTGGTCCCACGAGCAGTACTTC.

The sample holds one count of this clone. This chain connects TRBV11-2 to TRBJ1-4; tentative D call: TRBD1 (5 bases). CDR3 length: 14 residues. Germline V lookup: CDR1 SGHAT, CDR2 FQNNGV. Trimming stripped 4 bases from V and 6 bases from J, with 12 bases between. The CDR3 DNA reads TGTGCCAGCAGCTCGCACAGGTCTGATGAAAAACTGTTTTTT. It codes for CASSSHRSDEKLFF.

V and J are TRBV29-1 and TRBJ1-5; D may be TRBD1 (6 bases). The length of the CDR3 is 13 residues. Germline loops: CDR1 SQVTM, CDR2 ANQGSEA. V lost 6 bases and J 3 bases, leaving 12 bases between the germline ends. CDR3: CSVRDNYNQPQHF. The CDR3 DNA reads TGCAGCGTCCGGGACAACTACAATCAGCCCCAGCATTTT.

Only a few counts were recorded for this clone. The rearrangement uses TRBV28 and TRBJ1-5; TRBD1 is a possible D gene (5 bases). Looked up from germline, CDR1 is MDHEN and CDR2 is SYDVKM. The V gene lost 6 bases and the J gene lost 6 bases, with 12 bases spanning the gap. The CDR3 sequence is 13 residues long. CDR3 bases: TGTGCCAGCAGGGGGCGCGCTAGTCAGCCCCAGCATTTT. It codes for CASRGRASQPQHF.

This rearrangement joins TRBV2 to TRBJ2-3; no reliable D call. Trimming stripped 10 bases from V and 2 bases from J, with 13 bases between. In germline, CDR1 is SNHLY, CDR2 FYNNEI. The CDR3 is 13 amino acids. Written as DNA, the CDR3 is TGTGCCACCAGAGGACGAGACACAGATACGCAGTATTTT. Its translation is CATRGRDTDTQYF.

The chain joins TRBV6-5 to TRBJ1-3; no reliable D call. Trimming stripped 6 bases from V and 0 bases from J, with 9 bases between. Germline CDR1 and CDR2: MNHEY and SVGAGI. This CDR3 contains 14 residues. The chain's CDR3 is CASRRSSSGNTIYF. CDR3 coding DNA: TGTGCCAGCAGGCGGTCAAGCTCTGGAAACACCATATATTTT.

The chain has TRBV7-2 and TRBJ2-5; weak D call: TRBD2 (6 bases). V lost 3 bases and J 2 bases, leaving 7 bases between the germline ends. The germline V gene encodes CDR1 SGHTA and CDR2 FQGNSA. The CDR3 has 13 amino acids. The CDR3 nucleotides are TGTGCCAGCAGCTTTGGGGGGCAAGAGACCCAGTACTTC. Translation gives CASSFGGQETQYF.

This clone came up many times. The J gene is TRBJ2-3, the V gene TRBV6-1; 7 nucleotides match TRBD1. The trim removed 2 bases at V and 8 bases at J, leaving 16 bases unmatched. The CDR3 contains 17 residues. Germline V gene data show CDR1 as MNHNS and CDR2 as SASEGT. CDR3 sequence reads: CASSELNHRGIKGTQYF. The CDR3 DNA reads TGTGCCAGCAGTGAATTGAACCACAGGGGCATAAAGGGTACGCAGTATTTT.

This chain links TRBV6-1 with TRBJ2-7, with a weak D call TRBD2 (7 bases). CDR1 and CDR2 from the germline V gene are MNHNS and SASEGT. This CDR3 contains 16 residues. The V end was cut by 2 bases, the J end by 0 bases, with 14 bases between. The CDR3 here is CASSETGGLSSYEQYF. The DNA of the CDR3 is TGTGCCAGCAGTGAAACGGGGGGCCTCAGCTCCTACGAGCAGTACTTC.

The V call is TRBV5-1, the J call TRBJ2-1, with D tentatively TRBD2 (6 bases). This CDR3 contains 15 residues. V was clipped by 0 bases and J by 2 bases, with 9 bases between them. CDR1 SGHRS and CDR2 YFSETQ come from the germline V gene. Written as DNA, the CDR3 is TGCGCCAGCAGCTTGGGCCAGCGGGCCTACAATGAGCAGTTCTTC. Translated, it gives CASSLGQRAYNEQFF.